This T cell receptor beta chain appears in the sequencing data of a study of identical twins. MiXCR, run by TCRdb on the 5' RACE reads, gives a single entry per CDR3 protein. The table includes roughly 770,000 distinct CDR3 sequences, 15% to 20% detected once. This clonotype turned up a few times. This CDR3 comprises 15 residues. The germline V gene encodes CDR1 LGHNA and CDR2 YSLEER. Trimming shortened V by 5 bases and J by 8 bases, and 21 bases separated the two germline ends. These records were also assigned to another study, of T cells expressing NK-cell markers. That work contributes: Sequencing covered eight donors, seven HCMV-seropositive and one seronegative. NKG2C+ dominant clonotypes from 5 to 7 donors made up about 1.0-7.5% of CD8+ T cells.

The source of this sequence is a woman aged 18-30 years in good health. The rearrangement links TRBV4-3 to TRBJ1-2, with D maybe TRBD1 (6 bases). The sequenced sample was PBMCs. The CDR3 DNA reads TGCGCCAGCAGCGGCTATACAGGGATCCGGGAAGGCTACACCTTC. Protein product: CASSGYTGIREGYTF.